What follows are 2 T cell receptor beta chains derived from one specimen sequenced in a study of CD8+CD57+ T cells in acquired aplastic anemia. The sequenced patients had an expansion of CD8+CD57+ cells seen by flow cytometry. According to the study, genomic DNA was the template for TCR beta VDJ and CDR3 profiling. TCRdb processed the reads anew with MiXCR; each CDR3 protein has one entry. The sample consists of roughly 80,000 distinct CDR3 sequences, less than 85% of them appearing once. The sample was sorted CD4+, CD8+, or CD8+CD57+ T cells (not recorded which) from PBMCs. Source of these receptors: a human donor with aplastic anemia.

By share of the sample, this clonotype is medium-sized (0.01 to 0.1%). The CDR3 region is CSVGGLANTGELFF. Here the CDR3 DNA reads TGCAGCGTTGGGGGACTAGCGAACACCGGGGAGCTGTTTTTT. The chain carries TRBV29-1 and TRBJ2-2; 8 bases agree with TRBD2. Looked up from germline, CDR1 is SQVTM and CDR2 is ANQGSEA. The CDR3 is 14 amino acids. With 4 bases clipped from V and 0 bases from J, the junction kept 1 base outside the gene matches.

This clonotype was observed a single time. This sequence joins TRBV7-8 and TRBJ2-2; 9 bases line up with TRBD1. Germline CDR1 SGHVS, CDR2 FQNEAQ. This CDR3 spans 15 amino acids. The trim removed 3 bases at V and 5 bases at J, leaving 4 bases unmatched. In DNA, the CDR3 is TGTGCCAGCAGCTTGGGGACAGGGAGGACCGGGGAGCTGTTTTTT. Its protein is CASSLGTGRTGELFF.